The rows below give T cell receptor beta chains drawn from one sample of a study of cytomegalovirus exposure and HLA in healthy donors. Assay: immunoSEQ multiplex PCR; the TCRdb copy retains only in-frame clones and omits some. The sample yields some 170,000 clones, approximately 89% seen once. Sequenced material: PBMCs. The receptors come from a man under 40 in good health and CMV-seropositive. The CDR3 runs from the conserved cysteine through the conserved F or W. Clone size is stated in some rows and not others, as once, few, many or a class when expanded.

clone_size | j_call | v_call | cdr3_aa
few | TRBJ2-7 | TRBV6-5 | CASSPETGGYEQYF
- | TRBJ1-5 | TRBV30 | CAWSRGVNQPQHF
- | TRBJ2-3 | TRBV5-1 | CASSLEGRYTDTQYF
once | TRBJ2-3 | TRBV6-1 | CASMSGGYTDTQYF
- | TRBJ2-5 | TRBV2 | CASMEAGGGETQYF
- | TRBJ1-1 | TRBV7-9 | CASRKVGENTEAFF
once | TRBJ2-3 | TRBV6-1 | CASSELGQAPDTQYF
- | TRBJ1-4 | TRBV12-5 | CASDDRMREKLFF
once | TRBJ1-1 | TRBV6-5 | CASSYAGPNTEAFF
- | TRBJ2-7 | TRBV4-1 | CASSQEGTPFYEQYF
- | TRBJ2-7 | TRBV29-1 | CSVDVSRSGFYEQYF
- | TRBJ2-1 | TRBV14 | CASSLGGSSYNEQFF
- | TRBJ1-4 | TRBV4-3 | CASSQVNSMTEKLFF
- | TRBJ2-2 | TRBV27 | CASSFTLAAANTGELFF
- | TRBJ2-3 | TRBV27 | CASSRLAGVRADTQYF
few | TRBJ1-6 | TRBV9 | CASSVGGNSPLHF
- | TRBJ2-1 | TRBV28 | CASKSGTNEQFF
- | TRBJ2-2 | TRBV5-1 | CASSLDREGAGELFF
- | TRBJ2-1 | TRBV5-6 | CASSLYHGNNEQFF
- | TRBJ2-2 | TRBV7-9 | CASSSGSVNTGELFF
- | TRBJ2-7 | TRBV9 | CASSPAPGQHYEQYF
- | TRBJ2-1 | TRBV27 | CASSQDTGRYNEQFF
- | TRBJ2-2 | TRBV9 | CASSVVGTGELFF
- | TRBJ2-3 | TRBV9 | CASSVGDDTQYF
- | TRBJ1-5 | TRBV7-9 | CASSWGGGQGLQPQHF
once | TRBJ1-1 | TRBV1 | CTTLRVGPNTEAFF
few | TRBJ1-5 | TRBV6-1 | CASREGEAAQPQHF
once | TRBJ1-4 | TRBV18 | CASSPSGATNEKLFF
- | TRBJ2-7 | TRBV5-1 | CASSTRETRTYEQYF
- | TRBJ2-5 | TRBV27 | CASSPIPGGRETQYF
- | TRBJ2-2 | TRBV25-1 | CASSELSIRGTGELFF
- | TRBJ2-2 | TRBV25-1 | CASSATSTGELFF
- | TRBJ1-3 | TRBV7-3 | CASSPDRAPGNTIYF
once | TRBJ1-1 | TRBV11-3 | CASTLGVGYPGAFF
- | TRBJ2-1 | TRBV11-2 | CASSLVRGGPGLVDEQFF
- | TRBJ1-1 | TRBV30 | CAWYIGQGGFAFF
once | TRBJ1-2 | TRBV5-6 | CASSHPAGNGYTF
once | TRBJ2-2 | TRBV6-1 | CASSVRDRGTGELFF
- | TRBJ2-6 | TRBV4-1 | CASSLVHSGANVLTF
- | TRBJ2-1 | TRBV12-5 | CASGLPRSNEQFF
few | TRBJ1-5 | TRBV6-6 | CASSYGYQPQHF
- | TRBJ2-3 | TRBV5-1 | CASSLVGATDTQYF
- | TRBJ2-2 | TRBV5-4 | CASSLGAPNTGELFF
- | TRBJ1-2 | TRBV28 | CASSMLLVGTHGYTF
- | TRBJ1-1 | TRBV6-1 | CASSDTRNTEAFF
- | TRBJ2-7 | TRBV7-2 | CASSLEGGSTYEQYF
- | TRBJ2-2 | TRBV9 | CASSPLRSHTGELFF
few | TRBJ2-7 | TRBV27 | CASSDGTSPYEQYF
- | TRBJ2-7 | TRBV27 | CASSTGASYEQYF
- | TRBJ2-7 | TRBV5-1 | CASSLTRDSRDEQYF
few | TRBJ2-1 | TRBV9 | CASSVLEEQFF
- | TRBJ1-1 | TRBV28 | CASIIQGGTRGHTEAFF
- | TRBJ2-1 | TRBV9 | CASSVAGNEQFF